One sample yielded the 25 T cell receptor beta chains listed below, sequenced in a study of cytotoxic CD8 clonotypes in ibrutinib-treated CLL. Clones were read by immunoSEQ multiplex PCR, and TCRdb kept only the in-frame ones, dropping some. The sample consists of more than 35,000 clones, 71% of them appearing once. Sequences were derived from PBMCs, sampled at disease progression, from a patient treated with ibrutinib. These receptors were obtained from a human donor with chronic lymphocytic leukemia.

This sequence joins TRBV5-6 and TRBJ2-1, with D perhaps matching TRBD2 (5 bases). Germline V gene data show CDR1 as SGHDT and CDR2 as YYEEEE. The CDR3 length is 15 residues. The V end lost 7 bases, the J end lost 6 bases, and 20 bases lay between the germline ends. Here the CDR3 DNA reads TGTGCCAGCGGGCCCCCCAGCGGTTCGGCCAATGAGCAGTTCTTC. It specifies CASGPPSGSANEQFF.

V usage is TRBV6-5 and J usage is TRBJ2-7; D not resolved. Germline lookup yields CDR1 MNHEY and CDR2 SVGAGI. Deletions cut 7 bases from V and 9 bases from J, with 16 bases between. The CDR3 contains 12 residues. The CDR3 here is CASNVPKGLQYF. In DNA form, the CDR3 reads TGTGCCAGCAACGTGCCCAAAGGGTTGCAGTACTTC.

V is TRBV9 and J is TRBJ1-3; D gene unclear. The CDR3 runs to 15 residues. Trimming shortened V by 1 base and J by 2 bases, and 10 bases separated the two germline ends. Germline loops: CDR1 SGDLS, CDR2 YYNGEE. The CDR3 reads CASSVTGETGNTIYF. In DNA form, the CDR3 reads TGTGCCAGCAGCGTAACCGGGGAAACTGGAAACACCATATATTTT.

The gene calls are TRBV5-1 and TRBJ2-5; a possible D gene is TRBD1 (6 bases). CDR1 is SGHRS, CDR2 YFSETQ, per germline. V was shortened by 1 base and J by 5 bases, with 15 bases between the two germline ends. The CDR3 has 15 residues. The CDR3 protein is CASSLLAQGVETQYF. CDR3 DNA sequence: TGCGCCAGCAGCTTGTTGGCACAGGGCGTGGAGACCCAGTACTTC.

The J gene is TRBJ2-7, the V gene TRBV28, with D unclear. Germline V gives CDR1 MDHEN, CDR2 SYDVKM. V lost 5 bases and J 0 bases, leaving 8 bases between the germline ends. There are 13 residues in the CDR3. Here the CDR3 reads CASSRLGSYEQYF. The CDR3 nucleotides are TGTGCCAGCAGTAGGTTGGGCTCCTACGAGCAGTACTTC.

This clone was picked up a small number of times. The V and J genes are TRBV6-8 and TRBJ1-2; D is possibly TRBD1 (5 bases). Germline values: CDR1 MNHGY, CDR2 SAAAGT. This CDR3 spans 12 amino acids. The ends were cut back, 5 bases at V and 4 bases at J, with 8 bases in the middle. The CDR3 region has the DNA TGTGCCAGCAGTCAAGGGGTCTATGGCTACACCTTC. Amino acid sequence: CASSQGVYGYTF.

This clone came up once. CDR3 in DNA: TGTGCCAGCAGCCTAGGGGAGTCTGGAAACACCATATATTTT. Translating gives CASSLGESGNTIYF. The V call is TRBV7-2, the J call TRBJ1-3; a weak D match, TRBD1 (5 bases). Between the trimmed V and J ends, which lost 5 bases and 1 base, there was a span of 9 bases. Per the germline V gene, CDR1 is SGHTA and CDR2 is FQGNSA. The CDR3 covers 14 residues.

This clone was detected only a few times. This chain links TRBV27 with TRBJ1-2; 9 nucleotides match TRBD1. Germline V gene lookup returns CDR1 MNHEY and CDR2 SMNVEV (reference sequence). J was trimmed by 3 bases and V by 2 bases; bases with no gene match: 13. The CDR3 contains 18 residues. CDR3 amino acids: CASSLGSRRDRVDYGYTF. CDR3 in DNA: TGTGCCAGCAGTTTAGGGTCCCGACGGGACAGGGTGGACTATGGCTACACCTTC.

CDR3 sequence (DNA): TGTGCCAGCAGCTTAGACAGGGTGGGGGGCGAGCAGTACTTC. It encodes CASSLDRVGGEQYF. The chain carries TRBV11-2 and TRBJ2-7, with D possibly being TRBD2 (6 bases). Trimming removed 0 bases from V and 6 bases from J, with 12 bases in between. Per the germline V gene, CDR1 is SGHAT and CDR2 is FQNNGV. This CDR3 is built from 14 residues.

This chain uses TRBV5-4 with TRBJ2-7; tentatively, D is TRBD1 or TRBD2 (5 bases each). The CDR3 covers 13 residues. V was clipped by 1 base and J by 4 bases, with 9 bases between them. Germline loops: CDR1 SGHNT, CDR2 YYREEE (reference sequence). CDR3 residues: CASSLRGAYEQYF. The DNA of the CDR3 is TGTGCCAGCAGCTTGCGAGGGGCGTACGAGCAGTACTTC.

This chain joins TRBV5-4 and TRBJ2-7; TRBD1 or TRBD2 may be the D gene (5 bases each). Trimming took off 2 bases at V and 7 bases at J, with 16 bases between the two ends. CDR1 and CDR2 (germline): SGHNT, YYREEE (reference sequence). The CDR3 runs to 14 residues. The CDR3 loop reads CASSFTGAEGEQYF. The DNA of the CDR3 is TGTGCCAGCAGCTTCACCGGTGCCGAGGGGGAGCAGTACTTC.

This clone was seen only a few times. This sequence joins TRBV7-8 and TRBJ2-1; either TRBD1 or TRBD2 may supply D (5 bases each). V lost 3 bases, J lost 4 bases, and 7 bases lay in between. The germline V gene encodes CDR1 SGHVS and CDR2 FQNEAQ. The CDR3 is 13 amino acids. CDR3 sequence reads: CASSFGTYNEQFF. For the CDR3, the DNA is TGTGCCAGCAGCTTTGGGACGTACAATGAGCAGTTCTTC.

CDR3 residues: CASSMAMSYGYTF. The CDR3 nucleotides read TGTGCCAGTAGTATGGCCATGAGCTATGGCTACACCTTC. This sequence joins TRBV19 and TRBJ1-2; D unresolved. From germline, CDR1 is LNHDA and CDR2 SQIVND (reference sequence). The CDR3 extends over 13 amino acids. Trimming took 3 bases from V and 4 from J, leaving 9 bases between them.

The V call is TRBV5-4, the J call TRBJ2-1; 8 nucleotides match TRBD1. The CDR3 runs to 15 residues. Germline V gene sequence: CDR1 SGHNT, CDR2 YYREEE (reference sequence). J gave up 4 bases and V 4 bases, and 7 bases lay outside the gene matches. The CDR3, as DNA: TGTGCCAGCAGCGAGGGGACAGGAGCTTACAATGAGCAGTTCTTC. Its protein product is CASSEGTGAYNEQFF.

This rearrangement joins TRBV5-1 to TRBJ2-7; no clear D. The CDR3 contains 14 residues. Per germline, CDR1 SGHRS and CDR2 YFSETQ. V lost 4 bases and J lost 0, with 11 bases in between. The DNA for the CDR3 is TGCGCCAGCAGCCGCGGAACGACCTCCTACGAGCAGTACTTC. Translated: CASSRGTTSYEQYF. The whole variable domain, filled in from reference TRBV5-1 and TRBJ2-7, reads KAGVTQTPRYLIKTRGQQVTLSCSPISGHRSVSWYQQTPGQGLQFLFEYFSETQRNKGNFPGRFSGRQFSNSRSEMNVSTLELGDSALYLCASSRGTTSYEQYFGPGTRLTVT.

The rearrangement links TRBV5-1 to TRBJ2-5; TRBD2 matches 9 bases. The CDR3 consists of 13 residues. Germline CDR1 reads SGHRS; CDR2 reads YFSETQ. V was clipped by 7 bases and J by 2 bases; unmatched bases: 3. The CDR3 loop is CASGLAGQETQYF. The DNA for the CDR3 is TGCGCCAGCGGGCTAGCGGGGCAAGAGACCCAGTACTTC.

The V and J genes are TRBV6-5 and TRBJ1-2; D is perhaps TRBD1 (5 bases). Germline CDR1 and CDR2: MNHEY and SVGAGI. Deletions cut 4 bases from V and 4 bases from J, with 13 bases between. The CDR3 has 14 residues. The CDR3 nucleotides are TGTGCCAGCAGTTTCTCTTGGGGGAGCTATGGCTACACCTTC. Translated, it gives CASSFSWGSYGYTF.

The chain carries TRBV21-1 and TRBJ2-3; the tabulated D call, TRBD2, remains unverified against the DNA. TRBV21-1 constitutes a pseudogene. This CDR3 has 22 residues. CDR3 loop: CASSKEGVPGLAGGPSPDTQYF. CDR3 bases: TGTGCCAGCAGCAAAGAAGGAGTCCCGGGACTAGCGGGGGGGCCCTCCCCAGATACGCAGTATTTT.

Only one count was recorded for this clone. CDR3 coding DNA: TGCGCCAGCCGATTCGGACAGGGGTGGGCAGATACGCAGTATTTT. As protein: CASRFGQGWADTQYF. This chain joins TRBV5-1 and TRBJ2-3; 9 positions agree with TRBD1. There are 15 residues in the CDR3. Germline values: CDR1 SGHRS, CDR2 YFSETQ. The V gene end was trimmed by 7 bases and the J gene end by 4 bases; junction bases not matched to a gene: 10.

The chain employs TRBV7-2 and TRBJ1-5; a possible D gene is TRBD1 (5 bases). The CDR3 consists of 15 residues. With 2 bases removed from V and 3 bases from J, the gap between germline ends came to 11 bases. CDR1 and CDR2 from the germline V gene are SGHTA and FQGNSA. The CDR3 reads CASSLQGGTNQPQHF. The CDR3 DNA reads TGTGCCAGCAGCTTACAGGGCGGCACCAATCAGCCCCAGCATTTT.

This clone was counted only a few times. The chain couples TRBV10-3 to TRBJ2-3; D may be TRBD2 (7 bases). Trimming stripped 8 bases from V and 6 bases from J, with 18 bases between. The germline V gene encodes CDR1 ENHRY and CDR2 SYGVKD. The CDR3 has 14 residues. This CDR3 is CAIQGRGQGDTQYF. Here the CDR3 DNA reads TGTGCCATCCAAGGGCGGGGGCAGGGGGATACGCAGTATTTT.

This chain links TRBV14 with TRBJ2-5; the D is unclear. The V end was cut by 4 bases, the J end by 7 bases, with 16 bases between. Looked up from germline, CDR1 is SGHDN and CDR2 is FVKESK. CDR3 size: 14 residues. CDR3 DNA: TGTGCCAGCAGCCTTGCCGGCGGAAGCGCGACCCAGTACTTC. Its protein is CASSLAGGSATQYF.

This sequence joins TRBV6-1 and TRBJ2-7; 9 bases agree with TRBD1. The CDR3 covers 12 residues. Germline V gene data show CDR1 as MNHNS and CDR2 as SASEGT. The trim removed 11 bases at V and 2 bases at J, leaving 4 bases unmatched. CDR3 loop: CAGGQGTYEQYF. The CDR3 region has the DNA TGTGCCGGGGGACAGGGTACCTACGAGCAGTACTTC.

This chain uses TRBV5-1 with TRBJ2-3; 7 nucleotides line up with TRBD1. With 0 bases clipped from V and 4 bases from J, the junction kept 5 bases outside the gene matches. The CDR3 is 15 amino acids. The V gene's germline CDR1 is SGHRS and CDR2 YFSETQ. DNA of the CDR3: TGCGCCAGCAGCTTGGAAGGGGGCGTCTCAGATACGCAGTATTTT. It translates to CASSLEGGVSDTQYF.

The chain joins TRBV18 to TRBJ2-7, with TRBD1 identical over 7 bases. The V gene's germline CDR1 is KGHSH and CDR2 LQKENI. CDR3 length: 13 residues. Trimming took 3 bases from V and 3 from J; bases not matched to a gene: 2. The DNA for the CDR3 is TGTGCCAGCTCACCTCAGGGGGTCTACGAGCAGTACTTC. This sequence encodes CASSPQGVYEQYF.